One sample yielded the 20 T cell receptor beta chains listed below, sequenced in a study of blood T cell repertoires in COVID-19 (dated by TCRdb to 2018 to 2020). The library relied on the immunoSEQ multiplex PCR assay. Imported from immuneACCESS, the table was reduced by TCRdb to in-frame sequences with V and J called. These copies leave out some clones; in studies compared against another copy, an unresolved V gene accounts for under half, and the cause of the remainder is not known. The sample table records just under 45,000 clones; around 80% of these occur just once. 35% to 50% of the sample comes from the top ten. The sample taken for sequencing was peripheral blood. Source of these receptors: a human donor in a cohort sampled during active COVID-19.

The genes are TRBV5-1 and TRBJ1-2; D gene ambiguous. CDR1 and CDR2 from the germline V gene are SGHRS and YFSETQ. V lost 1 base to trimming and J lost 1 base, with 11 bases between them. The CDR3 has 15 residues. The CDR3 DNA follows: TGCGCCAGCAGCTTGTCCGGGGAGGGTAACTATGGCTACACCTTC. Translated: CASSLSGEGNYGYTF.

V and J are TRBV4-3 and TRBJ2-7; maybe TRBD1 (5 bases). From germline, CDR1 is LGHNA and CDR2 YSLEER. The CDR3 loop spans 14 amino acids. V was pared by 2 bases and J by 3 bases, with 11 bases between. This chain's CDR3 is CASSQFRTSYEQYF. As DNA, the CDR3 is TGCGCCAGCAGCCAATTCAGGACAAGCTACGAGCAGTACTTC.

This clone is labeled as medium-sized. The rearrangement joins TRBV4-1 to TRBJ2-3, with 8 nucleotides matching TRBD1. The CDR3 runs to 16 residues. Germline V gene lookup returns CDR1 MGHRA and CDR2 YSYEKL. The V gene end was trimmed by 1 base and the J gene end by 2 bases; junction bases not matched to a gene: 5. CDR3 region: CASSQVTGVDTDTQYF. CDR3 nucleotides: TGCGCCAGCAGCCAAGTGACAGGGGTTGACACAGATACGCAGTATTTT.

In DNA form, the CDR3 reads TGTGCCAGCAGCTTTACAGGGTTGCGCAGGGAGACCCAGTACTTC. Protein product: CASSFTGLRRETQYF. J is TRBJ2-5 and V is TRBV7-8; TRBD1 might be the D (6 bases). V was cut by 3 bases and J by 5 bases, with 16 bases left in between. Germline loops: CDR1 SGHVS, CDR2 FQNEAQ. The CDR3 runs to 15 residues.

The V call is TRBV19, the J call TRBJ2-2, with D tentatively TRBD1 (6 bases). Trimming took off 3 bases at V and 4 bases at J, with 12 bases between the two ends. The CDR3 sequence is 15 residues long. The germline V gene has CDR1 LNHDA and CDR2 SQIVND (reference sequence). The DNA for the CDR3 is TGTGCCAGTAGTATTAGGGCAGGGGCCACCGGGGAGCTGTTTTTT. This encodes CASSIRAGATGELFF.

This clone was detected once. The chain uses TRBV4-3 and TRBJ2-3; TRBD2 aligns across 9 bases. CDR1 is LGHNA, CDR2 YSLEER, per germline. The CDR3 is 17 amino acids. Trimming at V came to 1 base and at J to 1 base, leaving 6 bases not matched to a gene. The CDR3: CASSQGYPSGGTDTQYF. The DNA for the CDR3 is TGCGCCAGCAGCCAAGGATATCCTAGCGGGGGCACAGATACGCAGTATTTT.

The V and J genes are TRBV3-1 (or the pseudogene TRBV3-2) and TRBJ2-1, with 7 positions matching TRBD2. The CDR3 runs to 17 residues. CDR1 is LGHDT, CDR2 YNNKEL, per germline (reference sequence). V was clipped by 4 bases and J by 0 bases; unmatched bases: 9. CDR3 sequence (DNA): TGTGCCAGCAGCCCCACGGGACTATTCGGCTCCTACAATGAGCAGTTCTTC. Amino acids: CASSPTGLFGSYNEQFF.

V usage is TRBV27 and J usage is TRBJ2-5, with D hard to call. This CDR3 has 12 residues. Germline values: CDR1 MNHEY, CDR2 SMNVEV (reference sequence). V shed 3 bases and J shed 7 bases, with 9 bases lying between them. CDR3 residues: CASSFPGGTQYF. The CDR3 nucleotides read TGTGCCAGCAGTTTCCCTGGCGGGACCCAGTACTTC.

The chain joins TRBV6-2 or TRBV6-3 to TRBJ2-4; TRBD2 might be the D (6 bases). The V end lost 6 bases, the J end lost 0 bases, and 12 bases lay between the germline ends. Germline values: CDR1 MNHEY, CDR2 SVGEGT. The CDR3 totals 15 residues. The CDR3 nucleotides are TGTGCCAGCAGCCAACTAGCCCTAGCCAAAAACATTCAGTACTTC. Its protein product is CASSQLALAKNIQYF.

V is TRBV3-1 (or the pseudogene TRBV3-2) and J is TRBJ1-1; D is ambiguous. The CDR3 extends over 17 amino acids. Germline V gives CDR1 LGHDT, CDR2 YNNKEL (reference sequence). Between the trimmed V and J ends, which lost 4 bases and 1 base, there was a span of 19 bases. This CDR3 is CASSPLMAADTNTEAFF. CDR3 sequence (DNA): TGTGCCAGCAGCCCCCTGATGGCAGCCGACACGAACACTGAAGCTTTCTTT.

V and J are TRBV24-1 and TRBJ1-5; TRBD1 matches 7 bases. This CDR3 has 14 amino acids. Germline CDR1 is KGHDR and CDR2 is SFDVKD. The V and J ends lost 8 bases and 5 bases, in that order; junction bases with no gene match: 8. CDR3 region: CATNDRVRDQPQHF. The CDR3 DNA reads as TGTGCCACCAACGACAGGGTCAGAGATCAGCCCCAGCATTTT.

The V gene is TRBV19, the J gene TRBJ2-2; tentatively, D is TRBD1 (6 bases). The CDR3 spans 14 residues. Trimming pared 4 bases from V and 5 bases from J, leaving 11 bases between. From germline, CDR1 is LNHDA and CDR2 SQIVND (reference sequence). In DNA, the CDR3 is TGTGCCAGTAGTACTGGACAGCCTACCGGGGAGCTGTTTTTT. Its protein product is CASSTGQPTGELFF.

The chain joins TRBV3-1 (or the pseudogene TRBV3-2) to TRBJ2-3; possible D gene TRBD2, 6 bases. The CDR3 is 14 residues long. Germline CDR1 reads LGHDT; CDR2 reads YNNKEL (reference sequence). V was cut by 3 bases and J by 1 base, with 8 bases left in between. CDR3 in DNA: TGTGCCAGCAGCCAGCGGGGCGGCACAGATACGCAGTATTTT. Translation: CASSQRGGTDTQYF.

This chain uses TRBV4-3 with TRBJ2-5, with a possible D match to TRBD1 (5 bases). The germline gives CDR1 LGHNA, CDR2 YSLEER. The CDR3 spans 15 residues. V lost 1 base, J lost 1 base, and 10 bases lay in between. The CDR3 loop is CASSQGAGFQETQYF. DNA of the CDR3: TGCGCCAGCAGCCAAGGGGCAGGGTTCCAAGAGACCCAGTACTTC.

V usage is TRBV3-1 (or the pseudogene TRBV3-2) and J usage is TRBJ2-7; TRBD1 agrees at 9 bases. CDR1 and CDR2 (germline): LGHDT, YNNKEL (reference sequence). The J segment lost 4 bases and the V segment lost 1 base, leaving 5 bases of the junction unmatched. This CDR3 has 15 amino acids. The CDR3, as DNA: TGTGCCAGCAGCCAAGGTTGGGACAGGGCTTACGAGCAGTACTTC. It encodes CASSQGWDRAYEQYF.

This sequence joins TRBV19 and TRBJ2-5; 8 bases map to TRBD2. J was trimmed by 0 bases and V by 6 bases; bases with no gene match: 6. Germline CDR1 is LNHDA and CDR2 is SQIVND (reference sequence). This CDR3 is 15 amino acids long. CDR3 DNA sequence: TGTGCCAGTAGAAAGACTAGCGTTAACCAAGAGACCCAGTACTTC. Amino acids: CASRKTSVNQETQYF.

This clone was recorded once. This sequence joins TRBV6-6 and TRBJ1-3; D unresolved. The length of the CDR3 is 12 residues. Trimming stripped 4 bases from V and 6 bases from J, with 7 bases between. Germline V CDR1 and CDR2: MNHNY, SVGAGI (reference sequence). The CDR3: CASSSGANTIYF. In nucleotides, the CDR3 is TGTGCCAGCAGTTCCGGAGCAAACACCATATATTTT.

The chain combines TRBV29-1 with TRBJ2-1; tentatively, D is TRBD1 (6 bases). Trimming took off 3 bases at V and 2 bases at J, with 11 bases between the two ends. Per the germline V gene, CDR1 is SQVTM and CDR2 is ANQGSEA. CDR3 length: 14 residues. CDR3 protein: CSVETTGPYNEQFF. CDR3 in DNA: TGCAGCGTTGAGACGACAGGCCCCTACAATGAGCAGTTCTTC.

The rearrangement joins TRBV4-3 to TRBJ2-2; TRBD1 agrees at 9 bases. Unmatched junction bases numbered 7, after V lost 4 bases and J lost 7 bases. The CDR3 covers 15 residues. Germline V gene lookup returns CDR1 LGHNA and CDR2 YSLEER. The CDR3 DNA reads TGCGCCAGCAGCCCGGACAGGGGATTAGGCGGGGAGCTGTTTTTT. Protein product: CASSPDRGLGGELFF.

The chain couples TRBV27 to TRBJ1-4; D ambiguous. Germline V gene data show CDR1 as MNHEY and CDR2 as SMNVEV (reference sequence). Deletions cut 0 bases from V and 7 bases from J, with 9 bases between. The CDR3 is 14 amino acids. CDR3 residues: CASSLSITGEKLFF. CDR3 coding DNA: TGTGCCAGCAGTTTATCGATAACGGGTGAAAAACTGTTTTTT.